The 27 T cell receptor beta chains presented below share a single source sample, sequenced in a study of blood T cells in healthy people across ages. Sample-barcoded 5' priming and a J-beta primer mix drove a second PCR of roughly 7 to 11 cycles. TCRdb reprocessed the 5' RACE reads with MiXCR, giving one entry per CDR3 protein. Of approximately 790,000 distinct CDR3 sequences listed, around 62% are singletons. The source material was blood. The receptors shown here come from a man aged 25 to 40 in good health.

This clonotype was found a few times. V usage is TRBV6-5 and J usage is TRBJ1-5; D unclear. Germline V gives CDR1 MNHEY, CDR2 SVGAGI. The V end lost 2 bases, the J end lost 2 bases, and 7 bases lay between the germline ends. The CDR3 consists of 14 residues. The CDR3 is CASSYGQGNQPQHF. Written as DNA, the CDR3 is TGTGCCAGCAGTTACGGTCAGGGCAATCAGCCCCAGCATTTT.

The chain couples TRBV25-1 to TRBJ1-1; D unclear. The CDR3 loop spans 13 amino acids. Per the germline V gene, CDR1 is MGHDK and CDR2 is SYGVNS. Trimming took 3 bases from V and 2 from J, leaving 7 bases between them. The DNA for the CDR3 is TGTGCCAGCAGTGATGGACTAAACACTGAAGCTTTCTTT. Translated, it gives CASSDGLNTEAFF. Based on the CDR3 plus reference TRBV25-1 and TRBJ1-1, the full variable domain is EADIYQTPRYLVIGTGKKITLECSQTMGHDKMYWYQQDPGMELHLIHYSYGVNSTEKGDLSSESTVSRIRTEHFPLTLESARPSHTSQYLCASSDGLNTEAFFGQGTRLTVV.

The chain combines TRBV12-3 or TRBV12-4 with TRBJ1-1; D unresolved. V lost 8 bases and J 5 bases, leaving 15 bases between the germline ends. The CDR3 is 13 amino acids. The CDR3 protein is CASFPSGGTEAFF. The CDR3 DNA is TGTGCCAGCTTTCCGTCGGGAGGAACTGAAGCTTTCTTT.

The genes are TRBV7-9 and TRBJ1-4, with 7 bases aligning to TRBD1. This CDR3 is built from 15 residues. With 4 bases clipped from V and 4 bases from J, the junction kept 6 bases outside the gene matches. Germline-derived CDR1 and CDR2 are SEHNR and FQNEAQ (reference sequence). The CDR3 region is CASSSRDSFNEKLFF. CDR3 bases: TGTGCCAGCAGCTCCCGGGACAGCTTTAATGAAAAACTGTTTTTT.

This clonotype was counted a few times. In DNA, the CDR3 is TGCAGTGCTAGGTCAGGGGCGTCGGGGGTTACCGGGGAGCTGTTTTTT. This encodes CSARSGASGVTGELFF. The chain couples TRBV20-1 to TRBJ2-2; D is tentatively TRBD1 or TRBD2 (6 bases each). CDR3 length equals 16 residues. Germline V gene data show CDR1 as DFQATT and CDR2 as SNEGSKA (reference sequence). Between the trimmed V and J ends, which lost 3 bases and 5 bases, there was a span of 19 bases.

This sequence joins TRBV4-1 and TRBJ2-7; no clear D. Looked up from germline, CDR1 is MGHRA and CDR2 is YSYEKL. Trimming stripped 0 bases from V and 2 bases from J, with 5 bases between. The CDR3 consists of 13 residues. The CDR3 loop reads CASSQERTYEQYF. Written as DNA, the CDR3 is TGCGCCAGCAGCCAAGAGCGCACCTACGAGCAGTACTTC.

This clonotype was detected a few times. This chain's CDR3 is CATTPQGKESDTQYF. In DNA form, the CDR3 reads TGCGCCACAACACCACAGGGGAAGGAGTCAGATACGCAGTATTTT. The rearrangement uses TRBV5-1 and TRBJ2-3; 7 bases are a match to TRBD1. The germline V gene has CDR1 SGHRS and CDR2 YFSETQ. The CDR3 sequence is 15 residues long. The trim removed 9 bases at V and 4 bases at J, leaving 14 bases unmatched.

The rearrangement joins TRBV24-1 to TRBJ2-1; 7 positions agree with TRBD1. In germline, CDR1 is KGHDR, CDR2 SFDVKD. CDR3 length equals 16 residues. V shed 1 base, J shed 6 bases, and the junction held 8 bases outside the gene matches. CDR3 sequence reads: CATSDFGQGVGNEQFF. As DNA, the CDR3 is TGTGCCACCAGTGATTTTGGGCAGGGGGTGGGCAATGAGCAGTTCTTC.

This chain uses TRBV5-1 with TRBJ2-1; possible D gene TRBD1, 6 bases. Trimming took 4 bases from V and 7 from J, leaving 18 bases between them. The germline CDR1 and CDR2 sequences are SGHRS and YFSETQ. The CDR3 consists of 15 residues. CDR3 nucleotides: TGCGCCAGCAGCACAGGCGGTGGGGGCGGGAATGAGCAGTTCTTC. Amino acids: CASSTGGGGGNEQFF.

V gene TRBV29-1 combines with J gene TRBJ2-1, with 9 bases lining up with TRBD1. Germline assignment: CDR1 SQVTM and CDR2 ANQGSEA. This CDR3 has 13 residues. V lost 7 bases and J lost 7; bases outside the gene matches: 8. Here the CDR3 DNA reads TGCAGCGAGGGGACAGGGTCGCGAAATGAGCAGTTCTTC. This translates into CSEGTGSRNEQFF.

The chain combines TRBV20-1 with TRBJ2-4; no definite D call. With the DNA end fitting TRBJ2-5 better, the J assignment may be wrong. CDR3 size: 11 residues. In germline, CDR1 is DFQATT, CDR2 SNEGSKA (reference sequence). CDR3 coding DNA: TGCAGTGCTAGAGAGCAGTTGACCCAGTACTTC. This codes for CSAREQLTQYF.

The chain links TRBV2 to TRBJ2-1; 9 bases agree with TRBD1. Trimming took 3 bases from V and 4 from J; bases not matched to a gene: 7. CDR3 length equals 16 residues. The germline gives CDR1 SNHLY, CDR2 FYNNEI. CDR3 in amino acids: CASSESAGTGYNEQFF. The CDR3 bases are TGTGCCAGCAGTGAGTCCGCCGGGACAGGGTACAATGAGCAGTTCTTC.

This clonotype was found once. The gene calls are TRBV7-2 and TRBJ1-6; no clear D gene. The CDR3 has 13 amino acids. CDR1 is SGHTA and CDR2 is FQGNSA in the germline V gene. V was pared by 5 bases and J by 7 bases, with 9 bases between. The CDR3 nucleotides are TGTGCCAGCAGCAGGGTGGGGAATTCACCCCTCCACTTT. This translates into CASSRVGNSPLHF. Complete variable domain (other parts from reference TRBV7-2 and TRBJ1-6): GAGVSQSPSNKVTEKGKDVELRCDPISGHTALYWYRQSLGQGLEFLIYFQGNSAPDKSGLPSDRFSAERTGGSVSTLTIQRTQQEDSAVYLCASSRVGNSPLHFGNGTRLTVT.

V gene TRBV7-2 combines with J gene TRBJ2-4, with D tentatively TRBD1 (5 bases). V was clipped by 4 bases and J by 7 bases, with 20 bases between them. The CDR3 extends over 16 amino acids. The V gene's germline CDR1 is SGHTA and CDR2 FQGNSA. CDR3 amino acids: CASSWPALQPGNIQYF. The CDR3 nucleotides are TGTGCCAGCAGCTGGCCCGCTCTTCAGCCAGGGAACATTCAGTACTTC.

CDR3 in amino acids: CSPPRGLRDYEQYF. The CDR3 bases are TGCAGTCCCCCGCGGGGGCTCAGAGATTACGAGCAGTACTTC. The chain uses TRBV20-1 and TRBJ2-7; a possible D gene is TRBD2 (7 bases). From germline, CDR1 is DFQATT and CDR2 SNEGSKA (reference sequence). CDR3 length: 14 amino acids. The V gene lost 8 bases and the J gene lost 4 bases, with 21 bases spanning the gap.

This rearrangement joins TRBV7-2 to TRBJ2-3; weak D call: TRBD2 (6 bases). There are 15 residues in the CDR3. V lost 4 bases and J lost 0, with 11 bases in between. Per the germline V gene, CDR1 is SGHTA and CDR2 is FQGNSA. The CDR3 here is CASSSDGRSTDTQYF. The CDR3 nucleotides are TGTGCCAGCAGCTCGGACGGGAGAAGCACAGATACGCAGTATTTT.

V gene TRBV4-2 combines with J gene TRBJ1-2; perhaps TRBD1 as D (5 bases). CDR3 length: 15 residues. Germline loops: CDR1 LGHNA, CDR2 YNFKEQ. Trimming shortened V by 4 bases and J by 4 bases, and 16 bases separated the two germline ends. CDR3 in amino acids: CASSPLGAASYGYTF. For the CDR3, the DNA is TGTGCCAGCAGCCCCCTAGGGGCGGCCAGCTATGGCTACACCTTC.

The chain joins TRBV2 to TRBJ1-4; no definite D call. Germline CDR1 reads SNHLY; CDR2 reads FYNNEI. V lost 1 base and J 13 bases, leaving 7 bases between the germline ends. The CDR3 is 11 residues long. The CDR3 region is CASSEGGILFF. CDR3 bases: TGTGCCAGCAGTGAAGGAGGGATACTGTTTTTT.

This chain connects TRBV12-3 or TRBV12-4 to TRBJ1-6; D ambiguous. This CDR3 region has 12 residues. Deletions cut 3 bases from V and 6 bases from J, with 3 bases between. For the CDR3, the DNA is TGTGCCAGCAGTTTCAGTAATTCACCCCTCCACTTT. Amino acids: CASSFSNSPLHF.

This chain joins TRBV4-1 and TRBJ2-7; 8 positions match TRBD1. There are 16 residues in the CDR3. The ends lost 1 base at V and 3 bases at J; junction bases unmatched: 8. Germline CDR1 and CDR2: MGHRA and YSYEKL. CDR3 residues: CASSQGTGTGNYEQYF. The CDR3 DNA reads TGCGCCAGCAGCCAAGGAACCGGGACAGGAAACTACGAGCAGTACTTC.

This clonotype was picked up many times. This chain joins TRBV20-1 and TRBJ1-1, with 8 positions matching TRBD1. CDR1 and CDR2 from the germline V gene are DFQATT and SNEGSKA (reference sequence). The CDR3 has 15 amino acids. V lost 6 bases to trimming and J lost 5 bases; unmatched junction nucleotides: 14. CDR3 loop: CSARQAQGAGTEAFF. The DNA for the CDR3 is TGCAGTGCGCGCCAGGCCCAGGGGGCAGGGACTGAAGCTTTCTTT.

This clonotype occurred many times. The chain combines TRBV7-6 with TRBJ2-7; D is possibly TRBD1 (6 bases). There are 14 residues in the CDR3. From germline, CDR1 is SGHVS and CDR2 FNYEAQ. Between the trimmed V and J ends, which lost 6 bases and 5 bases, there was a span of 17 bases. The CDR3 nucleotides read TGTGCCAGCAGTCGGGGTCCAACAGGGAACGAGCAGTACTTC. Its protein is CASSRGPTGNEQYF.

The table lists this clonotype with a few counts. The chain uses TRBV24-1 and TRBJ2-3; 7 nucleotides match TRBD1. The junction had 5 bases not matched to a gene; V was cut back by 0 bases and J by 0 bases. In germline, CDR1 is KGHDR, CDR2 SFDVKD. This CDR3 has 17 amino acids. DNA for the CDR3: TGTGCCACCAGTGATTTGCCCAGACAGGGAAGCACAGATACGCAGTATTTT. The encoded protein is CATSDLPRQGSTDTQYF.

Concerning this clonotype itself: Germline and junction disagree at one end, which may indicate a read error. The chain combines TRBV7-3 with TRBJ2-7; D is unresolved. The CDR3 loop spans 14 amino acids. The germline gives CDR1 SGHTA, CDR2 FQGTGA. In DNA form, the CDR3 reads TGTGCCGGCAGCTTGACCGGCAGATCCTACGAGCAGTACTTC. This encodes CAGSLTGRSYEQYF. The variable domain in full, with the rest retrieved from reference TRBV7-3 and TRBJ2-7, is GAGVSQTPSNKVTEKGKYVELRCDPISGHTALYWYRQSLGQGPEFLIYFQGTGAADDSGLPNDRFFAVRPEGSVSTLKIQRTERGDSAVYLCAGSLTGRSYEQYFGPGTRLTVT.

The V gene is TRBV27, the J gene TRBJ2-3, with D perhaps matching TRBD2 (6 bases). Germline CDR1 MNHEY, CDR2 SMNVEV (reference sequence). With 5 bases removed from V and 1 base from J, the gap between germline ends came to 19 bases. The CDR3 consists of 17 residues. The CDR3: CASSLMGRGGGTDTQYF. CDR3 DNA: TGTGCCAGCAGTCTCATGGGACGGGGAGGTGGCACAGATACGCAGTATTTT.

The chain is built from TRBV9 and TRBJ2-5; 10 positions match TRBD1. The J call is doubtful: the DNA matches TRBJ2-7 better. The CDR3 is 17 residues long. Germline V gives CDR1 SGDLS, CDR2 YYNGEE. The CDR3: CASSPTGTGVWRNEQYF. Written as DNA, the CDR3 is TGTGCCAGCAGCCCGACGGGGACAGGGGTTTGGAGGAACGAGCAGTACTTC.

V and J are TRBV6-5 and TRBJ2-4, with TRBD1 as a possible D gene (5 bases). The J call may be in error: the DNA end matches TRBJ2-7 better. The CDR3 has 13 amino acids. In germline, CDR1 is MNHEY, CDR2 SVGAGI. For the CDR3, the DNA is TGTGCCAGCAGTTTCCACGACAGCTACGAGCAGTACTTC. As protein: CASSFHDSYEQYF.